This TCR beta chain was sequenced for a study of T cell changes during pregnancy in multiple sclerosis. CDR1 LNHDA and CDR2 SQIVND come from the germline V gene (reference sequence). Trimming pared 2 bases from V and 0 bases from J, leaving 16 bases between. The CDR3 consists of 18 residues. Profiling relied on immunoSEQ multiplex PCR, and the TCRdb table lists in-frame clones only, not all of them. The top ten clones hold roughly 1.5% of a sample with about 69,000 clones, roughly 90% of them seen once. Sequenced here: peripheral blood, sampled in the third trimester of pregnancy. The receptor was isolated from a female donor with multiple sclerosis, enrolled in a pregnancy study. The rearrangement uses TRBV19 and TRBJ2-2; possibly TRBD1 for D (6 bases). CDR3 sequence reads: CASSIPAFWDTNTGELFF. The CDR3, as DNA: TGTGCCAGTAGTATACCAGCGTTCTGGGACACGAACACCGGGGAGCTGTTTTTT.